This T cell receptor (beta chain) was captured in a study of cytomegalovirus exposure and HLA in healthy donors. In germline, CDR1 is SGHTA, CDR2 FQGTGA. V shed 2 bases and J shed 7 bases, with 9 bases lying between them. The CDR3 has 13 amino acids. Use of 60 Vbeta and 13 Jbeta primers characterized the PCR. Sequencing was performed with immunoSEQ multiplex PCR; in TCRdb, only in-frame clones are kept and a portion is missing. The sample consists of 150,000 or so clones, around 75% of them appearing once. The rearrangement links TRBV7-3 to TRBJ2-1, with D uncertain. The sequencing sample was made of PBMCs. This clonotype originated in a male donor in good health and CMV-seronegative. The CDR3: CASSLLFRNEQFF. The CDR3 DNA reads as TGTGCCAGCAGCTTACTCTTCCGGAATGAGCAGTTCTTC.